The 9 T cell receptor beta chains given below trace back to one sample, sequenced in a study of blood T cells in healthy people across ages. It was with a sample-barcoded 5' primer and a J-beta primer mix that a second PCR of roughly 7 to 11 cycles was run. Using its own MiXCR run on the 5' RACE reads, TCRdb lists one record per CDR3 protein. The sample lists under 750,000 distinct CDR3 sequences, around half occurring once. The material sequenced was blood. The receptors stem from a man of 80 years or more in good health.

The J gene is TRBJ1-1, the V gene TRBV2, with D hard to call. Germline V gene lookup returns CDR1 SNHLY and CDR2 FYNNEI. Trimming shortened V by 7 bases and J by 5 bases, and 5 bases separated the two germline ends. There are 10 residues in the CDR3. The CDR3 DNA sequence: TGTGCCAGCACGGGGACTGAAGCTTTCTTT. Encoded protein: CASTGTEAFF.

The V and J genes are TRBV7-3 and TRBJ2-6; D is unclear. This CDR3 region has 16 residues. Germline CDR1 SGHTA, CDR2 FQGTGA. Trimming left V 8 bases short and J 5 bases short, with 19 bases between. In nucleotides, the CDR3 is TGTGCCAGCTCGCGACCCGGCCGGTCTAGGGCCAACGTCCTGACTTTC. Amino acids: CASSRPGRSRANVLTF. Full variable domain (remainder filled in from reference TRBV7-3 and TRBJ2-6): GAGVSQTPSNKVTEKGKYVELRCDPISGHTALYWYRQSLGQGPEFLIYFQGTGAADDSGLPNDRFFAVRPEGSVSTLKIQRTERGDSAVYLCASSRPGRSRANVLTFGAGSRLTVL.

The chain employs TRBV4-3 and TRBJ2-7, with 7 positions matching TRBD2. The trim removed 1 base at V and 4 bases at J, leaving 4 bases unmatched. The CDR3 sequence is 14 residues long. Germline V gene sequence: CDR1 LGHNA, CDR2 YSLEER. Here the CDR3 reads CASSQGYGRYEQYF. CDR3 DNA sequence: TGCGCCAGCAGCCAAGGCTACGGGAGGTACGAGCAGTACTTC.

The CDR3 sequence: CASSLLGTSGNNEQYF. CDR3 sequence (DNA): TGTGCCAGCAGCTTGCTAGGGACTAGCGGGAACAATGAGCAGTACTTC. The chain couples TRBV5-6 to TRBJ2-7; 13 positions match TRBD2. V dropped 1 base and J dropped 7; count of bases not matched to a gene: 8. The CDR3 covers 16 residues. Per germline, CDR1 SGHDT and CDR2 YYEEEE.

The gene calls are TRBV4-3 and TRBJ1-2; D remains unclear. The germline CDR1 and CDR2 sequences are LGHNA and YSLEER. The CDR3 covers 15 residues. Trimming took off 0 bases at V and 5 bases at J, with 13 bases between the two ends. CDR3: CASSQELRRVYGYTF. The DNA for the CDR3 is TGCGCCAGCAGCCAAGAGTTGAGGCGGGTTTATGGCTACACCTTC.

The V call is TRBV11-2, the J call TRBJ2-3; no firm D call. This CDR3 has 14 amino acids. The V gene lost 0 bases and the J gene lost 6 bases, with 10 bases spanning the gap. The V gene's germline CDR1 is SGHAT and CDR2 FQNNGV. The CDR3 region is CASSLDSYVDTQYF. The CDR3, as DNA: TGTGCCAGCAGCTTAGACTCGTACGTGGATACGCAGTATTTT.

V usage is TRBV7-9 and J usage is TRBJ1-2; 8 bases are a match to TRBD1. CDR3 length equals 14 residues. J was trimmed by 2 bases and V by 7 bases; bases with no gene match: 6. Germline V gene data show CDR1 as SEHNR and CDR2 as FQNEAQ (reference sequence). The CDR3 is CASNTDRGNYGYTF. The CDR3 bases are TGTGCCAGCAACACAGACAGGGGAAACTATGGCTACACCTTC.

The chain joins TRBV6-2 or TRBV6-3 to TRBJ2-5, with 9 bases identical to TRBD2. J lost 13 bases, V lost 4 bases, and 7 bases had no gene match. The CDR3 covers 12 residues. Germline assignment: CDR1 MNHEY and CDR2 SVGEGT. The CDR3 spells CASSSTGTSPYF. The DNA of the CDR3 is TGTGCCAGCAGTTCTACCGGGACTAGCCCGTACTTC.

The chain employs TRBV20-1 and TRBJ2-1; 13 bases are shared with TRBD2. CDR1 is DFQATT, CDR2 SNEGSKA, per germline (reference sequence). Trimming cost V 1 base and J 1 base; bases outside gene matches: 4. The CDR3 totals 17 residues. The DNA for the CDR3 is TGCAGTGCTAGAGTGACTAGCGGGAGGAAGTCCTACAATGAGCAGTTCTTC. It is translated as CSARVTSGRKSYNEQFF.